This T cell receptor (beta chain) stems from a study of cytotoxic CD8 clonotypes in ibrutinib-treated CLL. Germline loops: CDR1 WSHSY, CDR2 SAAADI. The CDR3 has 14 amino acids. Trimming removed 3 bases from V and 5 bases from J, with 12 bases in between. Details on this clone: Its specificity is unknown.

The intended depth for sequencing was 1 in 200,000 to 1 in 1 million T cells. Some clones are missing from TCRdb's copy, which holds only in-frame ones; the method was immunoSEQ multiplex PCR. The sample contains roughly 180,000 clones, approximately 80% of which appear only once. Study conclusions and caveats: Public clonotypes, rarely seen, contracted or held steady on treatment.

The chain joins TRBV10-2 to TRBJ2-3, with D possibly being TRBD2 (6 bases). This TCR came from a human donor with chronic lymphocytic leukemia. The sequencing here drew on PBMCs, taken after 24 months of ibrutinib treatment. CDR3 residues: CASSDGGEVDTQYF. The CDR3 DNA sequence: TGCGCCAGCAGTGACGGCGGGGAGGTAGATACGCAGTATTTT.